The text below deals with one TCR beta chain. Trimming pared 4 bases from V and 7 bases from J, leaving 18 bases between. Germline V lookup: CDR1 SGHRS, CDR2 YFSETQ. This CDR3 contains 15 residues. The data originate from a study of CD8+ T cells in alopecia areata. The sample's treatment: oral pan-JAK inhibitor, 5-10 mg twice daily. As the sequencing template, cDNA was produced by extracting RNA and reverse transcribing it. Assay used: immunoSEQ multiplex PCR; TCRdb lists only in-frame clones, some missing. The data contain over 250,000 clones, around 64% of them singletons. This chain uses TRBV5-1 with TRBJ1-5; TRBD1 is a possible D gene (6 bases). Sequenced material: CD4+ T cells sorted from blood, taken at approximately week 52, from a patient treated with tofacitinib. The TCR sequence derives from a human donor with alopecia areata. DNA for the CDR3: TGCGCCAGCAGCCACGATACGGGGGCCGGGCAGCCCCAGCATTTT. It codes for CASSHDTGAGQPQHF.